The present T cell receptor beta chain was sequenced within a study of shared clonotypes between healthy human individuals. Clones were read by immunoSEQ multiplex PCR, and TCRdb kept only the in-frame ones, dropping some. The sample consists of 1.4 million or so clones, about 98.5% of them appearing once. Trimming shortened V by 0 bases and J by 5 bases, and 9 bases separated the two germline ends. In germline, CDR1 is SGDLS, CDR2 YYNGEE. The CDR3 is 14 residues long. On this clone itself: The sample contains more than one DNA sequence encoding this CDR3.

The sequenced sample consisted of naive CD4+ T cells sorted from blood. Specified subset: CD45RA+ positively selected. This clonotype originated in a man aged 30 to 39 in good health. The rearrangement uses TRBV9 and TRBJ2-1, with D perhaps matching TRBD1 (5 bases). The CDR3: CASSVGGSNNEQFF. CDR3 sequence (DNA): TGTGCCAGCAGCGTAGGGGGCAGTAACAATGAGCAGTTCTTC.